The 4 T cell receptor beta chains in this list originate from one sample, sequenced in a study of blood T cell repertoires in COVID-19. Repertoires were generated with immunoSEQ multiplex PCR, while TCRdb's copy carries only in-frame clones and drops some. This table has approximately 250,000 clones, 75% to 90% appearing once. The sample was peripheral blood. These receptors all stem from a woman in her seventies with COVID-19, enrolled during active disease.

The rearrangement uses TRBV28 and TRBJ2-5; 8 bases fit TRBD2. Germline trimming cut 4 bases from V and 5 bases from J; bases unmatched to any gene: 9. This CDR3 has 15 residues. Germline lookup yields CDR1 MDHEN and CDR2 SYDVKM. The CDR3 DNA reads as TGTGCCAGCAGTTATAGCGGGACGACGAGTGAGACCCAGTACTTC. Encoded protein: CASSYSGTTSETQYF.

The CDR3 coding sequence is TGCGCCAGCAGCCAAGATTCTACGGGTGAGCAGTTCTTC. It codes for CASSQDSTGEQFF. The V call is TRBV4-3, the J call TRBJ2-1, with D unresolved. Deletions cut 0 bases from V and 9 bases from J, with 9 bases between. CDR3 length: 13 amino acids. Germline-derived CDR1 and CDR2 are LGHNA and YSLEER.

V gene TRBV6-5 combines with J gene TRBJ1-2; D unclear. The CDR3 sequence is 12 residues long. Trimming left V 6 bases short and J 4 bases short, with 9 bases between. The germline gives CDR1 MNHEY, CDR2 SVGAGI. CDR3 in DNA: TGTGCCAGCAGCCCGAACAGCTATGGCTACACCTTC. Translating it yields CASSPNSYGYTF.

The chain has TRBV19 and TRBJ1-1; weak D call: TRBD1 (6 bases). The CDR3 covers 15 residues. Germline V gives CDR1 LNHDA, CDR2 SQIVND (reference sequence). Trimming took 11 bases from V and 0 from J, leaving 19 bases between them. DNA of the CDR3: TGTGCCTCAGGCGACAGGCCTCAGATGAACACTGAAGCTTTCTTT. Encoded protein: CASGDRPQMNTEAFF.